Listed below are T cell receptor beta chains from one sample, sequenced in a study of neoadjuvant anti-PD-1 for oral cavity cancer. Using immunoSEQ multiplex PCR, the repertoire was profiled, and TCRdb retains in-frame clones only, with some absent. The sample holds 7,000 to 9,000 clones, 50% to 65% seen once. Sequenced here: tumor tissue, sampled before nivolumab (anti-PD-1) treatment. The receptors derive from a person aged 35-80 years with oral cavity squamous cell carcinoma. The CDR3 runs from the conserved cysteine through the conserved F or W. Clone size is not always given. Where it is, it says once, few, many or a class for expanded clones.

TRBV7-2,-,CASSLVGRVGTEAFF
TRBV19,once,CASTFDRRTGELFF
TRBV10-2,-,CASSPGTIMSDTQYF
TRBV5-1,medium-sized,CASSLAQGVYGYTF
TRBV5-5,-,CASSSGTGGDYGYTF
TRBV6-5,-,CASLPGARGNEQYF
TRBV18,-,CASSPGLNTEAFF
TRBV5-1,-,CASSLDRVAEKLFF
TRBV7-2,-,CASKREANTDTQYF
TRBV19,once,CASSLQGAPDTQYF
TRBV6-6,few,CASSYGQETQYF
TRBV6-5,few,CASSYSGGSNYEQYF
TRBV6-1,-,CASGQGALGTDTQYF
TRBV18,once,CASRAAGNEQFF
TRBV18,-,CASSPWDEQFF
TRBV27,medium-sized,CARNTGTGENYGYTF
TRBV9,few,CASSEGSLNRIFNQPQHF
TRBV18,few,CASSFLDSTYEQYF
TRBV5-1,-,CASSSADRVGSEAFF
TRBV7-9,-,CASSIAGARTYEQYF
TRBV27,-,CASSIDRAGYTF
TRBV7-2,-,CASSSQRYNEQFF
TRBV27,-,CASSPRGRENIQYF
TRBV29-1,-,CSAKGASGNTDTQYF
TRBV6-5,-,CASWGGGYEQYF
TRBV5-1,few,CASSETGGWEQYF
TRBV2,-,CASSDRRQGVNEKLFF
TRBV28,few,CASSSSSILTGGYEQFF
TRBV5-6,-,CASSRQGQTYEQYF
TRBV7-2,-,CASSLAGGRDTQYF
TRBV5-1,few,CASSHGDTQYF
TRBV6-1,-,CASSHDGVNTEAFF